This TCR beta chain came from a study of cytomegalovirus exposure and HLA in healthy donors. About the study: From 170 million or so T cells, an earlier analysis saw approximately 110 million unique TCR beta sequences. Findings and caveats of the study: There were reportedly fewer N-insertions in an Asian-associated ancestry cluster than the approximately 670-donor mean, in a later analysis.

Germline V gene data show CDR1 as PRHDT and CDR2 as FYEKMQ (reference sequence). The CDR3 sequence is 15 residues long. V gave up 3 bases and J gave up 8 bases; unmatched junction bases: 10. With 60 Vbeta and 13 Jbeta primers, the PCR was carried out. This table comes from immunoSEQ multiplex PCR, and its TCRdb copy is limited to in-frame clones, with some not included. The sample lists about 140,000 clones; 65% to 90% were seen once. Only one count was recorded for this clone. Its specificity is unknown. This clonotype was sampled from a female donor in good health and CMV-seronegative. This chain connects TRBV13 to TRBJ2-1, with 7 bases aligning to TRBD2. The sample consisted of PBMCs. The CDR3 region has the DNA TGTGCCAGCAGCTTGCTGGGAGGGCGGGTCGATGAGCAGTTCTTC. Amino acid sequence: CASSLLGGRVDEQFF.